The clone carrying this TCR beta chain was observed a few times. What it recognizes is unknown. This sample was taken from a study of T-cell reconstitution after alpha-beta-depleted transplantation in children. It was with unique molecular identifiers that the TCRbeta library was prepared. A single record per CDR3 protein comes from TCRdb applying MiXCR to the PCR reads. The table shows around 580,000 distinct CDR3 sequences, with 27% occurring only once. Study findings and constraints: Once a year had passed after transplant, T-cell counts and diversity came mostly from newly produced T cells. It was surviving recipient T cells and thymic progenitors that gave some patients high TCRbeta diversity at day 60.

Germline-derived CDR1 and CDR2 are SGHTA and FQGNSA. The J segment lost 7 bases and the V segment lost 5 bases, leaving 7 bases of the junction unmatched. CDR3 length: 15 amino acids. The source material was PBMCs, sampled before TCRalphabeta/CD19-depleted stem cell transplant. This TCR came from a boy in the first two years of life with Wiskott-Aldrich syndrome, due to receive a stem cell transplant. This chain joins TRBV7-2 and TRBJ2-1; 11 nucleotides line up with TRBD2. CDR3 residues: CASSRSGRAGNEQFF. The CDR3 nucleotides read TGTGCCAGCAGCCGTAGCGGGAGGGCCGGAAATGAGCAGTTCTTC.